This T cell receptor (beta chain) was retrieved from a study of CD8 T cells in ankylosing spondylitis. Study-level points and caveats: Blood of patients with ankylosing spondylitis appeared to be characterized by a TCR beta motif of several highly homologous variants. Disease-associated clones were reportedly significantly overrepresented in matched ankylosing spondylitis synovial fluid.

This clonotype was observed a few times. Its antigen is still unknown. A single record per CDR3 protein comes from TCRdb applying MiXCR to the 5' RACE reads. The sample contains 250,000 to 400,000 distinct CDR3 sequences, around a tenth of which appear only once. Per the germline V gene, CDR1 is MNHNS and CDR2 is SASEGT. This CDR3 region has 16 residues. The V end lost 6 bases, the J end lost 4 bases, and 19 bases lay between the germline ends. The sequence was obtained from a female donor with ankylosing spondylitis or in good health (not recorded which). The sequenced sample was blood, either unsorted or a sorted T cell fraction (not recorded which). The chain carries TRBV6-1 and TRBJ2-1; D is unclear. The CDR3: CASRRSPRAFYNEQFF. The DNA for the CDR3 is TGTGCCAGCAGGAGATCCCCTAGGGCCTTTTACAATGAGCAGTTCTTC.